This record concerns one T cell receptor beta chain sequence. The donors were in the roughly 110-subject validation cohort; that cohort was separate from the roughly 700-subject first cohort. Germline CDR1 reads LGHNA; CDR2 reads YNFKEQ. V was clipped by 3 bases and J by 0 bases; unmatched bases: 3. CDR3 length equals 16 residues. The data belong to a study of cytomegalovirus exposure and HLA in healthy donors. The repertoire was sequenced with immunoSEQ multiplex PCR; TCRdb's copy has only in-frame clones and lacks some. This sample yields some 150,000 clones, of which more than 75% are seen a single time; roughly 3% belongs to the top ten.

V is TRBV4-2 and J is TRBJ2-3; 10 bases agree with TRBD2. This TCR came from a man in his late teens or twenties in good health and CMV-seronegative. The sequenced sample was PBMCs. CDR3 in DNA: TGTGCCAGCAGCCAGGCAGCGGGGGGGAGCACAGATACGCAGTATTTT. It translates to CASSQAAGGSTDTQYF.